This T cell receptor beta chain was captured in a study of identical twins. TCRdb passed the 5' RACE reads through MiXCR, listing each CDR3 protein once. Of 1,800,000 or so distinct CDR3 sequences detected, roughly 35% appear once; the ten largest clones hold around 0.25%. The CDR3 sequence is 14 residues long. Germline V CDR1 and CDR2: MGHRA, YSYEKL. Whole-study findings and limits: Abundant beta clonotypes from cord blood bore fewer insertions; memory repertoires lacked this pattern. Invariant MAIT and iNKT cells are populations that could partly confound zero-insertion analyses. Rather than following the same donors, the conclusions depended on cross-sectional statistical analysis. Models underpredicted monozygotic twin sharing of out-of-frame TCR alpha.

This clonotype is a singleton in its sample. Its antigen remains unidentified. Material: cord blood. The TCR comes from a newborn girl in good health. The chain is built from TRBV4-1 and TRBJ2-5; perhaps TRBD2 as D (5 bases). The J call may be incorrect, as the DNA end agrees better with TRBJ2-7. Written as DNA, the CDR3 is TGCGCCAGCAGCCGAGAGGGTTCGGGGTACGAGCAGTACTTC. It specifies CASSREGSGYEQYF.